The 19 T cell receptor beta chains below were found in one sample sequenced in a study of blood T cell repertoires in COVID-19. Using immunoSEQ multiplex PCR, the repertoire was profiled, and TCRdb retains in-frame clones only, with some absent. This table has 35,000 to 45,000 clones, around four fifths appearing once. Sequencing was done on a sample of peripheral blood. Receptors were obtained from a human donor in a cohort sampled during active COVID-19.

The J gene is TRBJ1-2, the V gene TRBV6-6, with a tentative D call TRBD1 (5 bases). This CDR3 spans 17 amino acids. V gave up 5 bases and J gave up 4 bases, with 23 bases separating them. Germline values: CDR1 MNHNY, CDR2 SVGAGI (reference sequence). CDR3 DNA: TGTGCCAGCAGTCACCTCCGGACAACCTATTCCCTCTATGGCTACACCTTC. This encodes CASSHLRTTYSLYGYTF.

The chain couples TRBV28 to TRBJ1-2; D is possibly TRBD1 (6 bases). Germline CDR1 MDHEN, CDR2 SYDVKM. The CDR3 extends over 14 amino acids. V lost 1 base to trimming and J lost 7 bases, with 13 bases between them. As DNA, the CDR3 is TGTGCCAGCAGTTTATTGCAGGGGAGGGGTGGCTACACCTTC. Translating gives CASSLLQGRGGYTF.

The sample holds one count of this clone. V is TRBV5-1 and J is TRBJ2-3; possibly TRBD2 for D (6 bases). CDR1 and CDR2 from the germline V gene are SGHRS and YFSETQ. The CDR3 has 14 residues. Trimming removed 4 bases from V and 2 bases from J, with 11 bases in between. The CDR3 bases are TGCGCCAGCAGCCCCCCGGGAGCCACAGATACGCAGTATTTT. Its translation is CASSPPGATDTQYF.

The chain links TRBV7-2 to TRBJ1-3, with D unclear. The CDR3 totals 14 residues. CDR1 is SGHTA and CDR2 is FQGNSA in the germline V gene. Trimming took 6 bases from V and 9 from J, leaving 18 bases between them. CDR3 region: CASSPGRGEGTIYF. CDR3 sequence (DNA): TGTGCCAGCAGTCCAGGCCGGGGAGAAGGCACCATATATTTT.

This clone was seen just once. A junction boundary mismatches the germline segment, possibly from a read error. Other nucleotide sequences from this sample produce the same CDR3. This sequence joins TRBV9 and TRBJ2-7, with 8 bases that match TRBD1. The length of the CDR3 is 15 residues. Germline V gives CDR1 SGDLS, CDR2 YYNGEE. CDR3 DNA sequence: TGTGCCAGCAGCGTTTCCGCGGGACAGGCATACGAACAGTACTTC. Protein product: CASSVSAGQAYEQYF.

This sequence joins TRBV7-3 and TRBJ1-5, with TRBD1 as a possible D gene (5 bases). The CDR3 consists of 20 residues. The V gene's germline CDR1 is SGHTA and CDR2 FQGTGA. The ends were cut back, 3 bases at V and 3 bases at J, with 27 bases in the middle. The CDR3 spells CASSFQGPRGGSLFNQPQHF. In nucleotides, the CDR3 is TGTGCCAGCAGCTTTCAGGGCCCCCGAGGCGGCTCCTTATTCAATCAGCCCCAGCATTTT.

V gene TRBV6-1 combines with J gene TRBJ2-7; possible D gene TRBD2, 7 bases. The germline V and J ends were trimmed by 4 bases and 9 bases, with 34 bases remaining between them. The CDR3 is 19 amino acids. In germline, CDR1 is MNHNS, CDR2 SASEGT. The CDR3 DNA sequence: TGTGCCAGCAGTGGTTGGGGGGGTACGGCCGGGACATACGCCCTCCCGCAGTACTTC. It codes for CASSGWGGTAGTYALPQYF.

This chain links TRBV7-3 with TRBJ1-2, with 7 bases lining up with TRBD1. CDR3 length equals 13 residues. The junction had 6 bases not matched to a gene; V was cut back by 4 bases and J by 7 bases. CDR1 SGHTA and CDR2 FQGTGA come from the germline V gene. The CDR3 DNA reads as TGTGCCAGCAGCTCCCGGGACAGCAGTGGCTACACCTTC. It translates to CASSSRDSSGYTF.

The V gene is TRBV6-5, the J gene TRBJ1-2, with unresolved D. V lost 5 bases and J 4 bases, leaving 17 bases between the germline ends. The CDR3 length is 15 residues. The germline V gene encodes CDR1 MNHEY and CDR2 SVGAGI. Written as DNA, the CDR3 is TGTGCCAGCAGTCCGTCCCTACGGGAGGGCTATGGCTACACCTTC. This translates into CASSPSLREGYGYTF.

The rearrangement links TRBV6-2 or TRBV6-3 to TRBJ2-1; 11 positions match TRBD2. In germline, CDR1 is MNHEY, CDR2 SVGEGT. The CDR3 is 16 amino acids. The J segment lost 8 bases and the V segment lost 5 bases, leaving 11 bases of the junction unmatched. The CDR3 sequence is CASSPRVAGGFDEQFF. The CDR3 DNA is TGTGCCAGCAGTCCCCGGGTAGCGGGGGGGTTCGATGAGCAGTTCTTC.

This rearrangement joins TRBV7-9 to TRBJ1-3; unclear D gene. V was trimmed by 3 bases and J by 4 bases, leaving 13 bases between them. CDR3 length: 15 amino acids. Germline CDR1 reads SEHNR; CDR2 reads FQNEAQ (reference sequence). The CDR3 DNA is TGTGCCAGCAGCTTCCCCCGCAGGTTGGGAAACACCATATATTTT. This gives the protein CASSFPRRLGNTIYF.

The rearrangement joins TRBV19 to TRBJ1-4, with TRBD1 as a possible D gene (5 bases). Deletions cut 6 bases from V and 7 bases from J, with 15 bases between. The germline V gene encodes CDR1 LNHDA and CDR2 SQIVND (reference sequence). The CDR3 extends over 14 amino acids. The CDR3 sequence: CASSLQGNGEKLFF. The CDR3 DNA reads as TGTGCCAGTAGCCTGCAGGGAAACGGTGAAAAACTGTTTTTT. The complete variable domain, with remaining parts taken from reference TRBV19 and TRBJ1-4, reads DGGITQSPKYLFRKEGQNVTLSCEQNLNHDAMYWYRQDPGQGLRLIYYSQIVNDFQKGDIAEGYSVSREKKESFPLTVTSAQKNPTAFYLCASSLQGNGEKLFFGSGTQLSVL.

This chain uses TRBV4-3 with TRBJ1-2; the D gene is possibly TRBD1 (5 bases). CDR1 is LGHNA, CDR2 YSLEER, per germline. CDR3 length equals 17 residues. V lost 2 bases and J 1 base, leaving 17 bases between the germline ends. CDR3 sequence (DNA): TGCGCCAGCAGCCAACTCGCGCGGGGCAGCGGTAACTATGGCTACACCTTC. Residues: CASSQLARGSGNYGYTF.

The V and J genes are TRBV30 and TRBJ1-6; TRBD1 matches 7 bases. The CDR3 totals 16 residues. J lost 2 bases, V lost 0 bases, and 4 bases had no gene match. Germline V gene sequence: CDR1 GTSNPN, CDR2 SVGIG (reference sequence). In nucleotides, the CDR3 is TGTGCCTGGAGTGTACCCGACAGGGCCTATAATTCACCCCTCCACTTT. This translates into CAWSVPDRAYNSPLHF.

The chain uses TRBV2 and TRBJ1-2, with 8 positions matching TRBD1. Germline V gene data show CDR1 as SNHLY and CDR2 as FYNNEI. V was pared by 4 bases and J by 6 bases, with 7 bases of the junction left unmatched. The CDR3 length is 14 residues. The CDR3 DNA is TGTGCCAGCAGTGTGTTACAGGGGGGGCATGGCTACACCTTC. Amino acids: CASSVLQGGHGYTF.

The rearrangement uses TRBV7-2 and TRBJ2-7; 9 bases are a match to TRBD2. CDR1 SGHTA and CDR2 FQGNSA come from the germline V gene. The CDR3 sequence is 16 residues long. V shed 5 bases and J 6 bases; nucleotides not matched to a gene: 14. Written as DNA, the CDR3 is TGTGCCAGCAGCCCGACCGCGGGGGGGCGAAAGACCGAGCAGTACTTC. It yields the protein CASSPTAGGRKTEQYF.

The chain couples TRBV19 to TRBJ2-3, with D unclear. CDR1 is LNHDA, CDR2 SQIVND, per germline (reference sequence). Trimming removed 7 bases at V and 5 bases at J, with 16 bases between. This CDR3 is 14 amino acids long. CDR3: CASTVSEARDTQYF. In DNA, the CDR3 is TGTGCCAGTACAGTATCTGAGGCGAGAGATACGCAGTATTTT.

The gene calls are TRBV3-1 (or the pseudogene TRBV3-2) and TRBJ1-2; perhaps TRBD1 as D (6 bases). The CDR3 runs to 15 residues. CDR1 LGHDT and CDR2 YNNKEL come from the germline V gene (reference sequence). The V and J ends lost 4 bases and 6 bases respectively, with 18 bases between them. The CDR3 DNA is TGTGCCAGCAGCCCACCACCAGGCAGGGGAGATGGCTACACCTTC. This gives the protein CASSPPPGRGDGYTF.

CDR3 in amino acids: CASSYGAAAYEQYF. The CDR3 nucleotides read TGTGCCAGCAGTTATGGGGCCGCAGCCTACGAGCAGTACTTC. The chain uses TRBV6-2 or TRBV6-3 and TRBJ2-7; tentatively, D is TRBD1 (5 bases). CDR3 length: 14 amino acids. Germline CDR1 is MNHEY and CDR2 is SVGEGT. Trimming cost V 3 bases and J 2 bases, with 11 bases left between them.